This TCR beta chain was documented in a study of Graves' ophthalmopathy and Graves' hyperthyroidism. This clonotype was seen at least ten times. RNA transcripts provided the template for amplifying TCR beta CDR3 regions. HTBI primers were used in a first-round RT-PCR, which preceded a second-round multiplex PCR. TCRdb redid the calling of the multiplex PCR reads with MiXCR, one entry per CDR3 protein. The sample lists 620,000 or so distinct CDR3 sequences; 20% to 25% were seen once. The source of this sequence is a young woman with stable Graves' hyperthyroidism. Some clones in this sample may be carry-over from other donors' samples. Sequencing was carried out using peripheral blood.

CDR3 bases: TGTGCCAGCAGCCCCAGGGGGTTTGGAAACACCATATATTTT. Its protein is CASSPRGFGNTIYF. The chain couples TRBV5-6 to TRBJ1-3; 7 bases line up with TRBD1. The germline CDR1 and CDR2 sequences are SGHDT and YYEEEE. With V trimmed by 4 bases and J by 3 bases, 4 bases remained unmatched. This CDR3 contains 14 residues. Full variable domain (rest looked up from reference TRBV5-6 and TRBJ1-3): DAGVTQSPTHLIKTRGQQVTLRCSPKSGHDTVSWYQQALGQGPQFIFQYYEEEERQRGNFPDRFSGHQFPNYSSELNVNALLLGDSALYLCASSPRGFGNTIYFGEGSWLTVV.